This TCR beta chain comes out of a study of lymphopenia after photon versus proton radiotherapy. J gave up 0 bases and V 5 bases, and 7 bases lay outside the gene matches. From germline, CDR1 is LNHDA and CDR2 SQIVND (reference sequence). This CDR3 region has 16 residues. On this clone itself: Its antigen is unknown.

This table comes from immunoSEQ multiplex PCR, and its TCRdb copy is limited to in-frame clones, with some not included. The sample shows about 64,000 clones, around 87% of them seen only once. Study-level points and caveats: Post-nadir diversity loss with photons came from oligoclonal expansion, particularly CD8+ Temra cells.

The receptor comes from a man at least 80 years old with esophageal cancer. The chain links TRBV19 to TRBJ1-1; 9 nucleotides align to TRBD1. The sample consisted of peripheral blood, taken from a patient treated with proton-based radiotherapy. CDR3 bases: TGTGCCAGTAGTTCTCGGACAGGGGCGATGAACACTGAAGCTTTCTTT. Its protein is CASSSRTGAMNTEAFF.